These 24 T cell receptor beta chains originate from one sample sequenced in a study of monozygotic twins with inflammatory bowel disease. TCRdb re-called the 5' RACE reads and gives one entry per CDR3 protein, without DNA. The ten top clones account for approximately 2.5%, within a sample of under 200,000 distinct CDR3 sequences. Sample: blood. These receptors all stem from a human donor with ulcerative colitis or Crohn's disease, or a healthy co-twin of an affected twin (not recorded which).

J is TRBJ2-7 and V is TRBV6-1; TCRdb designates TRBD1, a call that cannot be tested without DNA. Per the germline V gene, CDR1 is MNHNS and CDR2 is SASEGT. The CDR3 is 14 amino acids. This CDR3 is CASSVRDDSYEQYF.

This chain uses TRBV25-1 with TRBJ1-2. The CDR3 length is 13 residues. CDR1 and CDR2 (germline): MGHDK, SYGVNS. CDR3 loop: CASSDSGTRPYTF.

This sequence joins TRBV7-8 and TRBJ2-3; there is no DNA to check the TCRdb D call of TRBD1. CDR1 and CDR2 (germline): SGHVS, FQNEAQ. The CDR3 covers 12 residues. The CDR3 reads CASSLPGGGHLF. Filled out from reference TRBV7-8 and TRBJ2-3, the complete variable domain reads GAGVSQSPRYKVAKRGQDVALRCDPISGHVSLFWYQQALGQGPEFLTYFQNEAQLDKSGLPSDRFFAERPEGSVSTLKIQRTQQEDSAVYLCASSLPGGGHLFGPGTRLTVL.

This sequence joins TRBV20-1 and TRBJ2-1; the D call from TCRdb, TRBD2, cannot be confirmed without DNA. Germline V lookup: CDR1 DFQATT, CDR2 SNEGSKA (reference sequence). The CDR3 runs to 14 residues. This CDR3 is CSHRAPGGLGEQFF.

The rearrangement uses TRBV10-1 and TRBJ2-1; TCRdb calls TRBD2, which cannot be checked without DNA. CDR3 length: 17 amino acids. Germline CDR1 is WNHNN and CDR2 is SYGVQD (reference sequence). CDR3: CASSTGTSGRTFNEQFF.

The chain is built from TRBV18 and TRBJ2-1; TCRdb reports TRBD2, a call that lacks DNA to check it against. The CDR3 extends over 16 amino acids. Germline CDR1 reads KGHSH; CDR2 reads LQKENI. The CDR3 region is CASSGATSGNYNEQFF.

This rearrangement joins TRBV5-1 to TRBJ1-2; TCRdb designates TRBD1, a call that cannot be tested without DNA. The length of the CDR3 is 16 residues. Germline assignment: CDR1 SGHRS and CDR2 YFSETQ. This CDR3 reads CASSFGRTARDYGYTF.

The chain links TRBV20-1 to TRBJ2-3; TCRdb lists TRBD2, though no DNA is available to test this call. This CDR3 comprises 15 residues. Germline V lookup: CDR1 DFQATT, CDR2 SNEGSKA (reference sequence). The CDR3 reads CSATPRTRYTDTQYF.

V gene TRBV6-4 combines with J gene TRBJ1-2; the D call from TCRdb, TRBD1, cannot be confirmed without DNA. Germline V gene sequence: CDR1 MRHNA, CDR2 SNTAGT. The CDR3 spans 13 residues. The CDR3 is CASSVTDKAPYTF.

This rearrangement joins TRBV20-1 to TRBJ2-7; without DNA, the TCRdb call of TRBD1 cannot be checked. Germline CDR1 is DFQATT and CDR2 is SNEGSKA (reference sequence). The CDR3 sequence is 11 residues long. CDR3 loop: CSSNGSGGQYF.

The V call is TRBV7-8, the J call TRBJ2-3; lacking DNA, the TRBD2 call made by TCRdb goes unchecked. From germline, CDR1 is SGHVS and CDR2 FQNEAQ. The CDR3 has 15 amino acids. CDR3: CASSLGLAVQDTQYF.

The V and J genes are TRBV12-3 or TRBV12-4 and TRBJ2-7; as DNA is missing, the TRBD2 call by TCRdb cannot be tested. There are 16 residues in the CDR3. The CDR3 sequence is CASSSPLGGIGYEQYF.

J is TRBJ1-5 and V is TRBV28; the TCRdb D gene call, TRBD1, has no DNA to confirm it. CDR3 length: 15 residues. Germline CDR1 MDHEN, CDR2 SYDVKM. The CDR3 region is CATLTGGPRNQPQHF.

The V call is TRBV18, the J call TRBJ1-1; TCRdb picks TRBD1, but there is no DNA to check that call. From germline, CDR1 is KGHSH and CDR2 LQKENI. The CDR3 spans 15 residues. The CDR3 is CASSPTEGPGTEAFF.

The chain is built from TRBV2 and TRBJ2-2; lacking DNA, the TRBD2 call made by TCRdb goes unchecked. The CDR3 runs 15 residues. Germline V CDR1 and CDR2: SNHLY, FYNNEI. CDR3 protein: CASGLAGADTGELFF.

The CDR3 is CASSLLVHEQFF. The chain employs TRBV5-1 and TRBJ2-1; TCRdb returns TRBD2, unconfirmable since there is no DNA. This CDR3 has 12 amino acids. Germline V gene data show CDR1 as SGHRS and CDR2 as YFSETQ.

The chain has TRBV12-3 or TRBV12-4 and TRBJ2-3. The CDR3 runs to 12 residues. CDR3 in amino acids: CASKAQKDTQYF.

CDR3 protein: CASSLAWVSGANVLTF. The chain uses TRBV11-2 and TRBJ2-6. The CDR3 is made up of 16 amino acids. CDR1 and CDR2 (germline): SGHAT, FQNNGV. The variable domain in full, with the rest retrieved from reference TRBV11-2 and TRBJ2-6, is EAGVAQSPRYKIIEKRQSVAFWCNPISGHATLYWYQQILGQGPKLLIQFQNNGVVDDSQLPKDRFSAERLKGVDSTLKIQPAKLEDSAVYLCASSLAWVSGANVLTFGAGSRLTVL.

V usage is TRBV5-1 and J usage is TRBJ2-7; the D gene TCRdb calls, TRBD1, cannot be checked with no DNA. The CDR3 has 14 residues. Germline CDR1 reads SGHRS; CDR2 reads YFSETQ. CDR3 sequence reads: CASTPERAVHEQYF.

This sequence joins TRBV20-1 and TRBJ2-3; TCRdb's D call of TRBD1 is untestable without DNA. Germline CDR1 reads DFQATT; CDR2 reads SNEGSKA (reference sequence). The CDR3 has 15 residues. The CDR3 loop reads CSAEPRQGSTDTQYF.

V usage is TRBV10-3 and J usage is TRBJ2-1; without DNA, the TCRdb call of TRBD2 cannot be checked. Germline V gene lookup returns CDR1 ENHRY and CDR2 SYGVKD. This CDR3 is 13 amino acids long. CDR3 loop: CAIRGTSGFEQFF.

The genes are TRBV5-1 and TRBJ2-7; TCRdb lists TRBD2, though no DNA is available to test this call. Per germline, CDR1 SGHRS and CDR2 YFSETQ. This CDR3 region has 16 residues. CDR3 protein: CASSFVGLAGGGEQYF.

This chain links TRBV29-1 with TRBJ1-2. The CDR3 sequence is 12 residues long. CDR1 is SQVTM and CDR2 is ANQGSEA in the germline V gene. CDR3 amino acids: CSVEEGSYGYTF.

This chain uses TRBV20-1 with TRBJ2-7; TCRdb's assignment of TRBD2 cannot be checked, as there is no DNA. The CDR3 extends over 17 amino acids. Germline assignment: CDR1 DFQATT and CDR2 SNEGSKA (reference sequence). This chain's CDR3 is CSAGTSGRDTVSYEQYF.